Given below is one T cell receptor (beta chain) in context. Its target is not known. UMIs accompanied the 5'RACE template switching by which TCR beta cDNA was made. Using the 5' RACE reads, TCRdb records one entry per CDR3 protein without DNA. Listed are hundreds of thousands of distinct CDR3 sequences; approximately 3.6% falls within the top ten. The CDR3 consists of 15 residues. Germline loops: CDR1 SGHTS, CDR2 YDEGEE. The source of the sample is a study of T cells expressing NK-cell markers. The study, taken as a whole, reports: Among CD8+ T cells from 5 to 7 donors, dominant NKG2C+ clonotypes accounted for about 1.0-7.0%. Whether expanded NKG2C-expressing T cell clones recognize HCMV is unknown.

The genes are TRBV5-8 and TRBJ1-5; TCRdb selects TRBD1, and the lack of DNA leaves this call unchecked. This receptor was obtained from a man aged 18-30 years in good health. Sequencing was carried out using blood T cells: a sorted CD56 or NKG2C T cell subset, CD4+ or CD8+ T cells, or bulk PBMC T cells (not recorded which). The CDR3 loop reads CASSSGAGYNQPQHF.